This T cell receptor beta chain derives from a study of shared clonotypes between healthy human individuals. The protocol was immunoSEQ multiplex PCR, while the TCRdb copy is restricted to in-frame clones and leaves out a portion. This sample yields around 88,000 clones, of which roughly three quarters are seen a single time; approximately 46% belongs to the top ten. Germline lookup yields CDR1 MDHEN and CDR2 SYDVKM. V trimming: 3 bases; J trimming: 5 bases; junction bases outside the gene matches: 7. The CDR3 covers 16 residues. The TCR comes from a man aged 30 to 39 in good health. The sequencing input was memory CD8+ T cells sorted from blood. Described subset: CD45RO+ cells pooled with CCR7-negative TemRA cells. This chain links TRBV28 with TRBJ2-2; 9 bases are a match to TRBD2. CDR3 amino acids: CASSFRGRARTGELFF. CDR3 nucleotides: TGTGCCAGCAGTTTTCGCGGGAGGGCCCGAACCGGGGAGCTGTTTTTT.